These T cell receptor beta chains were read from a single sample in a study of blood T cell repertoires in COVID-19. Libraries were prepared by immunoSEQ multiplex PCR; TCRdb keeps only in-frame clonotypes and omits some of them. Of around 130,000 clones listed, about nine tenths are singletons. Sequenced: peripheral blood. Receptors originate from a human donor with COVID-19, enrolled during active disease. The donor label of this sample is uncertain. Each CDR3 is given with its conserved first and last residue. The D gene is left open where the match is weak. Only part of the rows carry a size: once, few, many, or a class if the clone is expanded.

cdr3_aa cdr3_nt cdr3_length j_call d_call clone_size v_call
CASRYDRNTEAFF TGTGCCAGCAGATACGACAGGAACACTGAAGCTTTCTTT 13 TRBJ1-1 - - TRBV12-3/TRBV12-4
CASSLTVGGTYEQYF TGTGCCAGCAGCTTAACTGTGGGAGGAACCTACGAGCAGTACTTC 15 TRBJ2-7 - - TRBV7-8
CASSKDSIYGYTF TGTGCCAGCAGCAAGGACAGCATCTATGGCTACACCTTC 13 TRBJ1-2 - - TRBV5-6
CASSGTGAFGGANVLTF TGTGCCAGCAGTGGGACAGGGGCGTTTGGTGGGGCCAACGTCCTGACTTTC 17 TRBJ2-6 TRBD1 - TRBV25-1
CASSQVQGVGNQPQHF TGCGCCAGCAGCCAAGTACAGGGGGTAGGTAATCAGCCCCAGCATTTT 16 TRBJ1-5 TRBD1 - TRBV4-1
CASSFSSGNTEAFF TGCGCCAGCAGTTTTTCATCCGGGAACACTGAAGCTTTCTTT 14 TRBJ1-1 - - TRBV5-1
CASNRVLSSYNSPLHF TGTGCCAGCAATCGGGTGTTGAGCTCCTATAATTCACCCCTCCACTTT 16 TRBJ1-6 - - TRBV2
CASSLELAGGLNNEQFF TGCGCCAGCAGCTTGGAACTAGCGGGGGGCCTAAACAATGAGCAGTTCTTC 17 TRBJ2-1 TRBD2 - TRBV5-1
CASSTSRSEQYF TGTGCCAGCAGCACCTCTAGATCCGAGCAGTACTTC 12 TRBJ2-7 - - TRBV11-2
CASLSPGRDIQYF TGTGCCAGCTTGAGTCCCGGGAGGGACATTCAGTACTTC 13 TRBJ2-4 TRBD2 few TRBV3-1/TRBV3-2
CAWIGSYGYTF TGTGCCTGGATAGGGAGCTATGGCTACACCTTC 11 TRBJ1-2 - once TRBV30
CASSVPGHFHDYSGNTIYF TGTGCCAGCAGTGTTCCGGGACACTTCCATGACTACTCTGGAAACACCATATATTTT 19 TRBJ1-3 - - TRBV27
CASSESVSYNSPLHF TGTGCCAGCAGTGAATCAGTCTCCTATAATTCACCCCTCCACTTT 15 TRBJ1-6 - - TRBV6-1
CASSPLDREWYGYTF TGTGCCAGCAGCCCGCTGGACAGGGAATGGTATGGCTACACCTTC 15 TRBJ1-2 TRBD1 - TRBV3-1/TRBV3-2